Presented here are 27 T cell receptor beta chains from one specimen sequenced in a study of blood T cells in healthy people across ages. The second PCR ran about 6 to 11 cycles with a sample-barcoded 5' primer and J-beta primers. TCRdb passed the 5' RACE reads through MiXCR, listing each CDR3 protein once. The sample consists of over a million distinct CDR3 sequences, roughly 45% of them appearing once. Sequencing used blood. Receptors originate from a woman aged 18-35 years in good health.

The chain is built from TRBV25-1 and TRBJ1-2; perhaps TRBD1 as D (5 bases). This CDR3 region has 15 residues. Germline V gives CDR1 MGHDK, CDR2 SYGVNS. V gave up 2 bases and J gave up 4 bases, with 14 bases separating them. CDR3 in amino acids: CASSEGGVKGYGYTF. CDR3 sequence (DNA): TGTGCCAGCAGTGAAGGAGGGGTGAAGGGCTATGGCTACACCTTC.

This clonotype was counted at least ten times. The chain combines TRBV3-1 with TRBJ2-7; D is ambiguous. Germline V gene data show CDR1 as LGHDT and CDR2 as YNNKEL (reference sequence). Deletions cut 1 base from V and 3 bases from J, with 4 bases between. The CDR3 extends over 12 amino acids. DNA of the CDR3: TGTGCCAGCAGCCAAGTGGTCTACGAGCAGTACTTC. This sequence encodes CASSQVVYEQYF.

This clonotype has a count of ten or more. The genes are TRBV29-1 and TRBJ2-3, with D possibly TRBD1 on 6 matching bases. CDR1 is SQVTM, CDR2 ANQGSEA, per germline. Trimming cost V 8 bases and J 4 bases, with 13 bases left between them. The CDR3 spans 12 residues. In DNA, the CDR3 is TGCAGCCTCCAGACAGGTTCAGATACGCAGTATTTT. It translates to CSLQTGSDTQYF.

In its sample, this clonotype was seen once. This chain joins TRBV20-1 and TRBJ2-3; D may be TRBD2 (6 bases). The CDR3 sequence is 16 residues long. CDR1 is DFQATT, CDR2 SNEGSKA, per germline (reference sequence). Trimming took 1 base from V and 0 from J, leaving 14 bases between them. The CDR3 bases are TGCAGTGCTAGAGGCCCCAGCGGACTAAGCACAGATACGCAGTATTTT. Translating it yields CSARGPSGLSTDTQYF.

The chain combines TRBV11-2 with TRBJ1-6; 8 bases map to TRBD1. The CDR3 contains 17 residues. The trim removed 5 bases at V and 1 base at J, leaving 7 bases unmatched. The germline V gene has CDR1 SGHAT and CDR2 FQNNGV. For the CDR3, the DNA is TGTGCCAGCAGCAGCTCCAGGGGGCTGTCCTATAATTCACCCCTCCACTTT. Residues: CASSSSRGLSYNSPLHF.

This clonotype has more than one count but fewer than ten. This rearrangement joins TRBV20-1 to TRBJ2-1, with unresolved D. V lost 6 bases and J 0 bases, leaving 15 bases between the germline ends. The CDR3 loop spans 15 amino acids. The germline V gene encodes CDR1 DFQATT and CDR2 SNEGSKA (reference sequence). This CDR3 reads CSARPTADSYNEQFF. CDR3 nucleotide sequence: TGCAGTGCCAGGCCGACGGCCGACTCCTACAATGAGCAGTTCTTC.

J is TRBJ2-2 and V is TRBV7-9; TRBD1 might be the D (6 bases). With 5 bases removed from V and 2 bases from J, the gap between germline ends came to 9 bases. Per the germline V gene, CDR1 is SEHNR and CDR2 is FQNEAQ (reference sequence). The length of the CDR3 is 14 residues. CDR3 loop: CASSPDSNTGELFF. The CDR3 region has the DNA TGTGCCAGCAGCCCGGACAGTAACACCGGGGAGCTGTTTTTT.

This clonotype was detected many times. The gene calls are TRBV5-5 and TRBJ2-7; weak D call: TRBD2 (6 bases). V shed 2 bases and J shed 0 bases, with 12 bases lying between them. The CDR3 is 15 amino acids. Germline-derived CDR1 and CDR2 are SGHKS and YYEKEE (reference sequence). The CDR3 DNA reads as TGTGCCAGCAGCTTAACTACCGGGAGCTCCTACGAGCAGTACTTC. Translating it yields CASSLTTGSSYEQYF.

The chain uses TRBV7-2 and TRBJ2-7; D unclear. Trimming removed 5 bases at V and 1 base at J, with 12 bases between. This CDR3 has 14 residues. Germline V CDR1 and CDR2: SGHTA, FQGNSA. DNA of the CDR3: TGTGCCAGCAGCGCTGTGGGCCAGTCCTACGAGCAGTACTTC. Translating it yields CASSAVGQSYEQYF.

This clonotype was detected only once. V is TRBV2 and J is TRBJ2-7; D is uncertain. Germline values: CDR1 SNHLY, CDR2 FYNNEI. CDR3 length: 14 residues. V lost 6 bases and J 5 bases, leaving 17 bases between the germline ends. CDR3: CASRVDGLFDEQYF. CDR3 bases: TGTGCCAGCAGGGTAGATGGCCTTTTCGACGAGCAGTACTTC.

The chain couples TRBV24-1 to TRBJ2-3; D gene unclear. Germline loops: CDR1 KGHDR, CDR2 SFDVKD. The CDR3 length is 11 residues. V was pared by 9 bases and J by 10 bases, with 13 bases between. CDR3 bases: TGTGCCACCTCTTCGGGTATGGCGCAGTATTTT. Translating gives CATSSGMAQYF.

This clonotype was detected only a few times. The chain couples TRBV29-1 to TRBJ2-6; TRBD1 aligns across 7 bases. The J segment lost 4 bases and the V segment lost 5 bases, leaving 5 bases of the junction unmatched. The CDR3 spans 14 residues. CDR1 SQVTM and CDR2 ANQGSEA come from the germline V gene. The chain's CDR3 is CSVLTGSGANVLTF. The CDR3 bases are TGCAGCGTTCTGACAGGGTCAGGGGCCAACGTCCTGACTTTC.

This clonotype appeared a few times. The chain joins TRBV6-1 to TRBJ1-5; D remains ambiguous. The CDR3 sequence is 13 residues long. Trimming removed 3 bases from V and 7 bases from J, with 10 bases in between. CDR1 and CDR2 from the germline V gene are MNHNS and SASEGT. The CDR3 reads CASSERGDQPQHF. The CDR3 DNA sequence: TGTGCCAGCAGTGAGCGGGGAGACCAGCCCCAGCATTTT.

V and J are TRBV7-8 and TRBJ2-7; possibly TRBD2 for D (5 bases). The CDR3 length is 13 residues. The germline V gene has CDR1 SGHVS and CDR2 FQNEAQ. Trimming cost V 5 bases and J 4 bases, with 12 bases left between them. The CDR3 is CASSRDYPYEQYF. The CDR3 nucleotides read TGTGCCAGCAGCCGCGACTACCCGTACGAGCAGTACTTC.

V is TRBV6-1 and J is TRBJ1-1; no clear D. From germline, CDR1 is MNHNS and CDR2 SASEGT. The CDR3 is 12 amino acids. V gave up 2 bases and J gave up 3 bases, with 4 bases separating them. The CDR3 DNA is TGTGCCAGCAGTGAAATATACACTGAAGCTTTCTTT. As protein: CASSEIYTEAFF.

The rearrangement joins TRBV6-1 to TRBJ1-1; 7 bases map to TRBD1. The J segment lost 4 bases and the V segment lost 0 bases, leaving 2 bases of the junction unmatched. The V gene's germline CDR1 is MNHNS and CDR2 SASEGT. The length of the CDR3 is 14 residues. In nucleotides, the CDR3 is TGTGCCAGCAGTGAAGCGCAGGGGGGCACTGAAGCTTTCTTT. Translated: CASSEAQGGTEAFF.

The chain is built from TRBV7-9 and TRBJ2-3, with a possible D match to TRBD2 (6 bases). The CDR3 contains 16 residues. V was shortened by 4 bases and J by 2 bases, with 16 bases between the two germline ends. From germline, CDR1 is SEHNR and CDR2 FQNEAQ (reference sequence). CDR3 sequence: CASSYPGRGSTDTQYF. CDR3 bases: TGTGCCAGCAGCTACCCGGGACGGGGGTCCACAGATACGCAGTATTTT.

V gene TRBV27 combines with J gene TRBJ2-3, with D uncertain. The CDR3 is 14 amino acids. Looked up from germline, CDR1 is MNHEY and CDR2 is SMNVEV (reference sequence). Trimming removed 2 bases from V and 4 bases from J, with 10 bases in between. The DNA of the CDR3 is TGTGCCAGCAGTTTAGCCAGTCTCCCAGATACGCAGTATTTT. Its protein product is CASSLASLPDTQYF.

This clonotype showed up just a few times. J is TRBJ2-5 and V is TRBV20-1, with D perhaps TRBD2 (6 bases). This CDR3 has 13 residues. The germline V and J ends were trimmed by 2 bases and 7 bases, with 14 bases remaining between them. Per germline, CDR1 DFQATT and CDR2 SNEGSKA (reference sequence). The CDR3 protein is CSARLGGEGTQYF. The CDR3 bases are TGCAGTGCTAGACTCGGCGGGGAAGGGACCCAGTACTTC.

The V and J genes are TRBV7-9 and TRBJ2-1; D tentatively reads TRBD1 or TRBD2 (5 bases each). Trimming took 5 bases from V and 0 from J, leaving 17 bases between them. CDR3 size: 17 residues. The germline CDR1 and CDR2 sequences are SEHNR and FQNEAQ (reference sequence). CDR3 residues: CASSPGAGLISYNEQFF. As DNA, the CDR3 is TGTGCCAGCAGCCCCGGGGCAGGGTTGATCTCCTACAATGAGCAGTTCTTC.

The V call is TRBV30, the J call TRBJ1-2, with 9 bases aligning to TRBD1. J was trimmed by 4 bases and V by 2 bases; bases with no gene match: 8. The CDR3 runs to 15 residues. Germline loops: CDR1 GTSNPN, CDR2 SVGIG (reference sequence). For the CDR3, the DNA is TGTGCCTGGAGTCAAGGAACAGGGGGCGCCTATGGCTACACCTTC. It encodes CAWSQGTGGAYGYTF.

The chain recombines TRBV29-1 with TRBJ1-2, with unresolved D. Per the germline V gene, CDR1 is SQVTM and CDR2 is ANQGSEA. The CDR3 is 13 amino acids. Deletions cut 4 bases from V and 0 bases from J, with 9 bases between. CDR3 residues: CSVGGLANYGYTF. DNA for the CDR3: TGCAGCGTTGGGGGTCTAGCTAACTATGGCTACACCTTC.

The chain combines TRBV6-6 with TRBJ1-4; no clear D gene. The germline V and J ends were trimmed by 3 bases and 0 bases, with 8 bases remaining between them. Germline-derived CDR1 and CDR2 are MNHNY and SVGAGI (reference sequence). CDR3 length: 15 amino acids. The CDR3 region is CASSYVGATNEKLFF. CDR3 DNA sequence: TGTGCCAGCAGTTATGTGGGCGCAACTAATGAAAAACTGTTTTTT.

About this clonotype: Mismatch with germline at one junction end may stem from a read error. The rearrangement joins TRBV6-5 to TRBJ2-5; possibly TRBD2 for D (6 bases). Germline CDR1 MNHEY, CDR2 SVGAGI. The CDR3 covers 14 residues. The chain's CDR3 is CASSDSGVRETQYF. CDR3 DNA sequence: TGTGCCAGCAGTGACTCGGGGGTAAGGGAGACCCAGTACTTC.

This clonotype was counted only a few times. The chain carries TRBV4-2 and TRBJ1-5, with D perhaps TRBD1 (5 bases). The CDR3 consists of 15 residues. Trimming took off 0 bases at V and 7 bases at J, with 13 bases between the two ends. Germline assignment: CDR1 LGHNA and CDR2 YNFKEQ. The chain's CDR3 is CASSQDGGVGQPQHF. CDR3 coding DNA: TGTGCCAGCAGCCAAGATGGGGGGGTGGGCCAGCCCCAGCATTTT.

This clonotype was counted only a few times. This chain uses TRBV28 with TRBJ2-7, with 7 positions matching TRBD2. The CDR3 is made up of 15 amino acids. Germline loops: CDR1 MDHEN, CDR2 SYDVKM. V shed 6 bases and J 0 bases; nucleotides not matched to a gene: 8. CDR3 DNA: TGTGCCAGCAGCGCTAAGCGGGGCTTCTCCTACGAGCAGTACTTC. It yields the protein CASSAKRGFSYEQYF. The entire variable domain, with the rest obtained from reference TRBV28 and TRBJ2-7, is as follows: DVKVTQSSRYLVKRTGEKVFLECVQDMDHENMFWYRQDPGLGLRLIYFSYDVKMKEKGDIPEGYSVSREKKERFSLILESASTNQTSMYLCASSAKRGFSYEQYFGPGTRLTVT.

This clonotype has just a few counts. The chain's CDR3 is CASSPSLAEGYNEQFF. The CDR3 region has the DNA TGTGCCAGCTCACCTTCTCTAGCGGAAGGCTACAATGAGCAGTTCTTC. The rearrangement joins TRBV18 to TRBJ2-1; 7 bases are a match to TRBD2. CDR1 and CDR2 from the germline V gene are KGHSH and LQKENI. CDR3 length: 16 amino acids. Losses at the gene ends were 3 bases for V and 3 bases for J; bases not matched to a gene: 8.